These 27 T cell receptor beta chains were sequenced from one sample in a study of blood T cells in healthy people across ages (dated by TCRdb to the mid-2010s). Library prep was done by 5' RACE. A second PCR of about 7 to 12 cycles was run with a J-beta primer mix and a sample-barcoded 5' primer. TCRdb reprocessed the public reads (quality trimming at Q25 with fastp, clone calling with MiXCR) and kept in-frame beta chains. Rows matching on CDR3 protein sequence are summarized as one entry with the most common DNA and genes. For this sample the table gives some 1.8 million distinct CDR3 sequences, of which about 39% were detected only once. The top ten clonotypes cover under 30% of the sample. Sequenced sample: blood. The receptors were sampled from a human donor in good health.

In this sample, this clonotype turned up once. CDR3 DNA sequence: TGCGCCAGCAGCCAACGCCGTCCCGGCGAGGACACTGAAGCTTTCTTT. Protein product: CASSQRRPGEDTEAFF. The rearrangement uses TRBV4-1 and TRBJ1-1; no clear D gene. CDR1 is MGHRA and CDR2 is YSYEKL in the germline V gene. Deletions cut 2 bases from V and 3 bases from J, with 16 bases between. The CDR3 has 16 amino acids.

Ten or more counts support this clonotype. The chain carries TRBV7-3 and TRBJ2-1; D tentatively reads TRBD1 or TRBD2 (6 bases each). The germline gives CDR1 SGHTA, CDR2 FQGTGA. V was trimmed by 5 bases and J by 5 bases, leaving 13 bases between them. There are 14 residues in the CDR3. The CDR3 loop is CASSPGATNNEQFF. The DNA of the CDR3 is TGTGCCAGCAGCCCGGGGGCCACTAACAATGAGCAGTTCTTC.

The chain links TRBV27 to TRBJ1-2, with 7 bases lining up with TRBD1. Germline lookup yields CDR1 MNHEY and CDR2 SMNVEV (reference sequence). This CDR3 comprises 15 residues. V was clipped by 2 bases and J by 4 bases; unmatched bases: 7. The CDR3 DNA reads as TGTGCCAGCAGTTTAATGGGACAGCAGATCTATGGCTACACCTTC. Translated, it gives CASSLMGQQIYGYTF.

This chain links TRBV4-3 with TRBJ2-3; D uncertain. CDR3 size: 13 residues. V was clipped by 1 base and J by 6 bases, with 8 bases between them. Germline assignment: CDR1 LGHNA and CDR2 YSLEER. CDR3 bases: TGCGCCAGCAGCCAAGCAACCAAGGATACGCAGTATTTT. It specifies CASSQATKDTQYF.

The chain couples TRBV4-3 to TRBJ2-1; 9 bases map to TRBD2. This CDR3 comprises 16 residues. CDR1 is LGHNA, CDR2 YSLEER, per germline. The trim removed 1 base at V and 7 bases at J, leaving 8 bases unmatched. In nucleotides, the CDR3 is TGCGCCAGCAGCCAAGGCATAGCGGGGGCCTGGAATGAGCAGTTCTTC. It encodes CASSQGIAGAWNEQFF.

The sample holds a few counts of this clonotype. The genes are TRBV7-6 and TRBJ2-1; D possibly corresponds to TRBD1 (6 bases). Germline loops: CDR1 SGHVS, CDR2 FNYEAQ. V lost 5 bases to trimming and J lost 8 bases, with 16 bases between them. The CDR3 sequence is 14 residues long. The CDR3 reads CASSPQSSGDEQFF. The CDR3 coding sequence is TGTGCCAGCAGCCCACAATCCTCAGGGGATGAGCAGTTCTTC.

This chain links TRBV15 with TRBJ2-6, with D perhaps TRBD1 (5 bases). V was cut by 2 bases and J by 1 base, with 9 bases left in between. The CDR3 covers 16 residues. Germline CDR1 reads LNHNV; CDR2 reads YYDKDF (reference sequence). The CDR3 is CATSRPRASGANVLTF. The CDR3, as DNA: TGTGCCACCAGCAGACCCAGGGCTTCTGGGGCCAACGTCCTGACTTTC.

This chain links TRBV7-2 with TRBJ2-7; 7 nucleotides match TRBD1. Germline V gene sequence: CDR1 SGHTA, CDR2 FQGNSA. The CDR3 sequence is 15 residues long. V lost 5 bases, J lost 1 base, and 8 bases stayed unmatched. The CDR3 is CASSPARQGSYEQYF. CDR3 bases: TGTGCCAGCAGCCCTGCTAGACAGGGATCCTACGAGCAGTACTTC.

This chain connects TRBV27 to TRBJ1-1, with 9 bases fitting TRBD1. CDR1 and CDR2 from the germline V gene are MNHEY and SMNVEV (reference sequence). CDR3 length equals 14 residues. With V trimmed by 3 bases and J by 6 bases, 5 bases remained unmatched. CDR3: CASSLNRGRPEAFF. CDR3 DNA: TGTGCCAGCAGTTTGAACAGGGGGCGACCTGAAGCTTTCTTT.

This clonotype was seen a few times. The chain has TRBV28 and TRBJ1-2, with 9 bases matching TRBD1. There are 18 residues in the CDR3. The ends lost 6 bases at V and 4 bases at J; junction bases unmatched: 18. The germline V gene encodes CDR1 MDHEN and CDR2 SYDVKM. CDR3 sequence reads: CASSLPYPRGQGPYGYTF. In DNA form, the CDR3 reads TGTGCCAGCAGCCTACCTTATCCTCGGGGACAGGGACCCTATGGCTACACCTTC.

The chain joins TRBV7-2 to TRBJ2-6; D assignment may be TRBD1 or TRBD2 (7 bases each). Trimming took off 2 bases at V and 0 bases at J, with 14 bases between the two ends. Per the germline V gene, CDR1 is SGHTA and CDR2 is FQGNSA. The CDR3 covers 18 residues. The CDR3 protein is CASSLSGTAVSGANVLTF. The DNA for the CDR3 is TGTGCCAGCAGCTTAAGCGGGACAGCCGTCTCTGGGGCCAACGTCCTGACTTTC.

There are a few counts of this clonotype. The rearrangement links TRBV7-6 to TRBJ2-7; D uncertain. In germline, CDR1 is SGHVS, CDR2 FNYEAQ. This CDR3 contains 15 residues. The germline V and J ends were trimmed by 1 base and 2 bases, with 12 bases remaining between them. CDR3 residues: CASSLDLLDPYEQYF. Here the CDR3 DNA reads TGTGCCAGCAGCTTAGATTTATTGGACCCCTACGAGCAGTACTTC.

This clonotype appeared a few times. The V call is TRBV10-3, the J call TRBJ1-4; no definite D call. This CDR3 has 14 amino acids. Germline CDR1 is ENHRY and CDR2 is SYGVKD. The germline V and J ends were trimmed by 6 bases and 8 bases, with 16 bases remaining between them. Here the CDR3 DNA reads TGTGCCATCAGAAGACCGGGAATAGGCGAAAAACTGTTTTTT. This gives the protein CAIRRPGIGEKLFF.

The V gene is TRBV7-8, the J gene TRBJ1-4; unclear D gene. Germline V gene sequence: CDR1 SGHVS, CDR2 FQNEAQ. Trimming stripped 3 bases from V and 0 bases from J, with 5 bases between. This CDR3 has 14 residues. In DNA form, the CDR3 reads TGTGCCAGCAGCTTCATTACAACTAATGAAAAACTGTTTTTT. Amino acid sequence: CASSFITTNEKLFF. The full variable domain, in which reference TRBV7-8 and TRBJ1-4 provide the parts outside the CDR3, is GAGVSQSPRYKVAKRGQDVALRCDPISGHVSLFWYQQALGQGPEFLTYFQNEAQLDKSGLPSDRFFAERPEGSVSTLKIQRTQQEDSAVYLCASSFITTNEKLFFGSGTQLSVL.

The chain uses TRBV20-1 and TRBJ2-1; D assignment may be TRBD1 or TRBD2 (5 bases each). Looked up from germline, CDR1 is DFQATT and CDR2 is SNEGSKA (reference sequence). Trimming removed 4 bases at V and 13 bases at J, with 11 bases between. The CDR3 contains 10 residues. The CDR3 DNA reads TGCAGTGCTACAAGGGACCGCCAGTTCTTC. It encodes CSATRDRQFF.

The CDR3 DNA sequence: TGTGCCAGCAGCCCCTGGACAGGGTCAGGCGAGCAGTACTTC. This gives the protein CASSPWTGSGEQYF. The J gene is TRBJ2-5, the V gene TRBV7-6, with TRBD1 identical over 8 bases. The end of the DNA aligns better with TRBJ2-7, so the J call may be wrong. Germline CDR1 SGHVS, CDR2 FNYEAQ. The length of the CDR3 is 14 residues.

The rearrangement links TRBV27 to TRBJ1-1; 8 positions match TRBD1. The CDR3 extends over 18 amino acids. The germline gives CDR1 MNHEY, CDR2 SMNVEV (reference sequence). J was trimmed by 1 base and V by 8 bases; bases with no gene match: 18. The CDR3 nucleotides are TGTGCCAGCCGGGGGGCCCTAGACAGGACAGGGCCGAACACTGAAGCTTTCTTT. It encodes CASRGALDRTGPNTEAFF.

This clonotype came up a few times. The rearrangement links TRBV24-1 to TRBJ1-2, with 10 nucleotides matching TRBD1. Trimming cost V 3 bases and J 4 bases; bases outside gene matches: 4. CDR3 size: 15 residues. Germline V lookup: CDR1 KGHDR, CDR2 SFDVKD. The CDR3 DNA reads as TGTGCCACCAGTGATCCCGGGACAGGGGTCTATGGCTACACCTTC. Its translation: CATSDPGTGVYGYTF.

The chain is built from TRBV7-3 and TRBJ2-7; D call uncertain. Germline assignment: CDR1 SGHTA and CDR2 FQGTGA. The V end was cut by 1 base, the J end by 3 bases, with 16 bases between. The CDR3 is 16 amino acids. CDR3 in DNA: TGTGCCAGCAGCTTAATCACCCAAGTGGGCGACTACGAGCAGTACTTC. Amino acid sequence: CASSLITQVGDYEQYF.

This clonotype was recorded once. This chain uses TRBV6-1 with TRBJ1-2, with TRBD1 identical over 9 bases. Looked up from germline, CDR1 is MNHNS and CDR2 is SASEGT. The V segment lost 0 bases and the J segment 6 bases; nucleotides outside the gene matches: 5. The CDR3 is 15 amino acids. CDR3 amino acids: CASSEAGQGRHGYTF. CDR3 coding DNA: TGTGCCAGCAGTGAAGCCGGACAGGGGCGGCATGGCTACACCTTC.

V usage is TRBV7-9 and J usage is TRBJ2-7; 9 bases match TRBD2. The CDR3 length is 15 residues. Germline CDR1 is SEHNR and CDR2 is FQNEAQ (reference sequence). After removal of 2 bases from V and 12 bases from J, the junction contained 14 bases not matched to a gene. CDR3 nucleotide sequence: TGTGCCAGCAGCTTATCTAGCGGTAGCGGGGGCCTCCGGTACTTC. Protein product: CASSLSSGSGGLRYF.

The sample holds a few counts of this clonotype. The genes are TRBV4-1 and TRBJ2-1; D is unclear. This CDR3 is built from 15 residues. Germline loops: CDR1 MGHRA, CDR2 YSYEKL. Deletions cut 1 base from V and 4 bases from J, with 11 bases between. The CDR3 protein is CASSQVGRKYNEQFF. CDR3 DNA: TGCGCCAGCAGCCAAGTTGGCAGAAAATACAATGAGCAGTTCTTC.

This clonotype came up a few times. V and J are TRBV7-2 and TRBJ2-3; D is unclear. CDR3 length equals 13 residues. Germline loops: CDR1 SGHTA, CDR2 FQGNSA. Trimming took 4 bases from V and 7 from J, leaving 12 bases between them. The CDR3 DNA sequence: TGTGCCAGCAGCTCCAGCTATACGAATACGCAGTATTTT. This sequence encodes CASSSSYTNTQYF. Full variable domain (remainder filled in from reference TRBV7-2 and TRBJ2-3): GAGVSQSPSNKVTEKGKDVELRCDPISGHTALYWYRQSLGQGLEFLIYFQGNSAPDKSGLPSDRFSAERTGGSVSTLTIQRTQQEDSAVYLCASSSSYTNTQYFGPGTRLTVL.

V is TRBV20-1 and J is TRBJ1-1; the D is unclear. This CDR3 is built from 13 residues. Germline values: CDR1 DFQATT, CDR2 SNEGSKA (reference sequence). V lost 6 bases to trimming and J lost 4 bases, with 15 bases between them. Here the CDR3 DNA reads TGCAGTGCCCCCGGGGTGTGGGTCACTGAAGCTTTCTTT. Amino acids: CSAPGVWVTEAFF.

The gene calls are TRBV20-1 and TRBJ2-1, with 13 bases fitting TRBD2. The CDR3 totals 17 residues. From germline, CDR1 is DFQATT and CDR2 SNEGSKA (reference sequence). J gave up 2 bases and V 5 bases, and 9 bases lay outside the gene matches. The CDR3 nucleotides are TGCAGTGCTCCCGGGACTAGCGGGGTTTGGACCTACAATGAGCAGTTCTTC. This translates into CSAPGTSGVWTYNEQFF.

The V call is TRBV29-1, the J call TRBJ1-1; D is possibly TRBD1 (6 bases). The V end lost 3 bases, the J end lost 4 bases, and 15 bases lay between the germline ends. Germline-derived CDR1 and CDR2 are SQVTM and ANQGSEA. The CDR3 totals 14 residues. CDR3 in DNA: TGCAGCGTTGAGAGGGACAAACGGTTCACTGAAGCTTTCTTT. Translated: CSVERDKRFTEAFF.

The chain carries TRBV27 and TRBJ2-7; no definite D call. Looked up from germline, CDR1 is MNHEY and CDR2 is SMNVEV (reference sequence). The V gene lost 6 bases and the J gene lost 2 bases, with 11 bases spanning the gap. This CDR3 comprises 13 residues. The chain's CDR3 is CASRFGPAYEQYF. The CDR3 DNA follows: TGTGCCAGCAGGTTCGGACCTGCCTACGAGCAGTACTTC.